The present T cell receptor beta chain was sequenced within a study of T cell responses to AZD1222 COVID-19 vaccine (dated by TCRdb to the early 2020s). Some background on the complete study: AZD1222 recipients given second doses at about 4 weeks or at about 12 weeks were pooled, since spike-specific TCR depth and breadth were not found to differ between the two schedules. TCR sequencing was performed for 230 to 250 trial participants, of whom about 200 were given two doses of AZD1222 and around 25 were given two doses of MenACWY control vaccine. Trial participants were enrolled by age into 18-55, 56-69 and 70-plus year subgroups, with around 150, 28 and 57 TCR-sequenced participants respectively. The paper's findings and limits, for the study overall: In the small 56-69-year group, the increase in depth fell short of significance, most likely because of low power. CD4 TCRs associated with the vaccine covered the entire spike protein, and the dominant responses were in regions 160-218 and 743-854. After two AZD1222 doses, spike-specific TCR breadth and depth were significantly higher than at day 0 and than in MenACWY recipients. Epitopes outside the regions mutated in the B.1.351 and B.1.1.7 variants were reportedly recognized by nearly half of the unique spike-specific TCRs. Participants were mostly white British and included more females than males, and it was suggested by the authors that clonal diversity may have been underestimated. Conclusions about previously exposed vaccinees are limited because only six or seven AZD1222 recipients were SARS-CoV-2 seropositive at baseline. No day 14 peak-response samples were available, so repertoires were characterized only after the peak T cell response.

The CDR3 regions of human TCRbeta chains were analyzed by immunosequencing. The authors' analysis ran thus. Repertoire TCRs were checked for matches against a reference library of SARS-CoV-2-specific TCRs that had been generated using the MIRA antigen-specificity platform. Breadth was defined as the fraction of unique TCRs that were SARS-CoV-2-associated. Depth was defined as the fraction of total T cells that were SARS-CoV-2-associated. Using the MIRA data, every spike-specific TCR was mapped to the spike region that the TCR reacted to and assigned to either a CD4 or a CD8 class. Log10-transformed breadth and depth values were compared by one-way ANOVA with Sidak's multiple comparisons tests. This immuneACCESS table, as held by TCRdb, lists in-frame sequences with V and J called but not all clones. Of the missing ones, under half trace to an unresolved V gene in checked studies; the others have no known cause. V, J and clone size are taken as reported in that table, and D and trimming were inferred from the DNA itself. This sample has around 260,000 clones in its table, and 85% to 95% of those were observed once. Around 0.58% of the sample is in the top ten clones.

Trimming at the junction amounts to 6 bases on V and 3 bases on J, and the germline ends lie 17 bases apart. Inclusive of the bounding cysteine and phenylalanine, the CDR3 is 15 residues long. The CDR3 DNA has 45 bases and is translated from base 1. The germline V gene encodes CDR1 MDHEN and CDR2 SYDVKM. For this clone: Its antigen is currently not known. Per-base qualities were not stored, and no clone one base away is much larger.

The sample's time point label, in plain terms: baseline before first vaccination. Vaccinee samples were obtained from the UK trials COV001 and COV002, which included a single-blind randomized controlled phase 2/3 trial of AZD1222 (ChAdOx1 nCoV-19) in healthy adults. Trial participant PBMC samples were collected at day 0 and day 28 after the second dose for TCRbeta chain sequencing. This sample comprised peripheral blood, obtained on day 0 of AZD1222 vaccination. The receptor comes from an adult in good health. The chain joins TRBV28 to TRBJ1-2, and perhaps TRBD1 as D gene, on 6 matching bases. The DNA sequence is given as TGTGCCAGCAGGTCCCCATGGGGGCGCGACTATGGCTACACCTTC. Translated, it gives CASRSPWGRDYGYTF.